The present TCR beta chain was sequenced within a study of response to subunit inactivated influenza vaccine. V was pared by 1 base and J by 3 bases, with 7 bases between. The CDR3 contains 14 residues. The germline V gene encodes CDR1 SGHTA and CDR2 FQGNSA. TCRdb recomputed calls from the RT-PCR reads with MiXCR, one row per CDR3 protein. Of roughly 540,000 distinct CDR3 sequences in the sample, roughly a quarter were seen once. In addition, the sample was reused for a study of T cells expressing NK-cell markers. That work adds: Production of TCR beta cDNA relied on 5'RACE template switching with UMIs.

The sequencing here drew on CD4+ T cells sorted from PBMCs, taken 12 days after vaccination. This chain links TRBV7-2 with TRBJ1-5, with D perhaps matching TRBD1 (5 bases). The receptor was derived from a man in his fifties or sixties who received an inactivated influenza vaccine. CDR3 bases: TGTGCCAGCAGCTTAGGGACACCCAATCAGCCCCAGCATTTT. Amino acid sequence: CASSLGTPNQPQHF.